This TCR beta chain was captured in a study of resident and recirculating memory T cells in vitiligo. Study as a whole: Epidermis came from shave biopsies of lesional and nonlesional sites, plus PBMCs. The samples were homogenized without cell sorting before genomic DNA extraction.

V lost 6 bases and J 2 bases, leaving 21 bases between the germline ends. The CDR3 consists of 17 residues. From germline, CDR1 is MNHEY and CDR2 SMNVEV (reference sequence). Using immunoSEQ multiplex PCR, the repertoire was profiled, and TCRdb retains in-frame clones only, with some absent. The sample carries 60,000 to 80,000 clones, approximately 90% recorded once. V gene TRBV27 combines with J gene TRBJ2-3, with D possibly TRBD2 on 6 matching bases. This receptor was identified in a male donor with vitiligo. The sample consisted of blood. CDR3 region: CASSRRDSPFLTDTQYF. The DNA for the CDR3 is TGTGCCAGCAGCCGGAGGGACTCGCCATTTCTCACAGATACGCAGTATTTT.